The 19 T cell receptor beta chains presented below share a single source sample, sequenced in a study of T cells in Graves' hyperthyroidism and ophthalmopathy. Regions amplified from RNA transcripts were the TCR beta CDR3 regions. The HTBI primer set served for first-round RT-PCR of the TCR CDR3. A single record per CDR3 protein comes from TCRdb applying MiXCR to the multiplex PCR reads. The sample includes 500,000 to 800,000 distinct CDR3 sequences, 45% seen only once; the top ten take less than 9%. Sequencing was carried out using peripheral blood or thyroid tissue (not recorded which). The receptors shown here come from an adult man with Graves' disease, either hyperthyroidism or ophthalmopathy (not recorded which).

This clonotype was observed at least ten times. The chain combines TRBV7-2 with TRBJ1-1; a possible D gene is TRBD1 (6 bases). The CDR3 sequence is 15 residues long. The V end was cut by 5 bases, the J end by 0 bases, with 13 bases between. The germline V gene encodes CDR1 SGHTA and CDR2 FQGNSA. In nucleotides, the CDR3 is TGTGCCAGCAGCCCCGAGGGACAAGTGAACACTGAAGCTTTCTTT. Translation gives CASSPEGQVNTEAFF.

On this clonotype itself: It may be a read error: a sequence one base away is much more abundant. V usage is TRBV7-6 and J usage is TRBJ1-2; D uncertain. The CDR3 has 14 amino acids. The V gene lost 5 bases and the J gene lost 5 bases, with 15 bases spanning the gap. Germline V gene lookup returns CDR1 SGHVS and CDR2 FNYEAQ. The CDR3 DNA follows: TGTGCCAGCAGCCCCTTTGTGGGTGGGTATGGCTACACCTTC. Amino acids: CASSPFVGGYGYTF.

This clonotype was seen just once. The chain is built from TRBV2 and TRBJ1-2; 9 positions agree with TRBD1. Germline assignment: CDR1 SNHLY and CDR2 FYNNEI. The V gene end was trimmed by 4 bases and the J gene end by 7 bases; junction bases not matched to a gene: 7. CDR3 size: 14 residues. CDR3 residues: CASSVDRGTIGYTF. CDR3 nucleotide sequence: TGTGCCAGCAGTGTCGACAGGGGGACAATTGGCTACACCTTC.

This clonotype was seen more than once but under ten times. The rearrangement joins TRBV7-3 to TRBJ2-5; tentative D call: TRBD2 (5 bases). The CDR3 has 13 residues. CDR1 SGHTA and CDR2 FQGTGA come from the germline V gene. Trimming took 4 bases from V and 3 from J, leaving 9 bases between them. The chain's CDR3 is CASSYGVKETQYF. Here the CDR3 DNA reads TGTGCCAGCAGCTACGGGGTAAAAGAGACCCAGTACTTC.

This clonotype was observed a handful of times. The rearrangement links TRBV7-9 to TRBJ1-1; the D is unclear. Trimming shortened V by 8 bases and J by 0 bases, and 10 bases separated the two germline ends. CDR1 and CDR2 (germline): SEHNR, FQNEAQ (reference sequence). The CDR3 contains 13 residues. The CDR3 reads CASVESMNTEAFF. The CDR3 DNA follows: TGTGCCAGCGTCGAGAGCATGAACACTGAAGCTTTCTTT. The whole variable domain, remainder taken from reference TRBV7-9 and TRBJ1-1, is DTGVSQNPRHKITKRGQNVTFRCDPISEHNRLYWYRQTLGQGPEFLTYFQNEAQLEKSRLLSDRFSAERPKGSFSTLEIQRTEQGDSAMYLCASVESMNTEAFFGQGTRLTVV.

This sequence joins TRBV29-1 and TRBJ2-5; possible D gene TRBD2, 5 bases. Trimming pared 8 bases from V and 7 bases from J, leaving 14 bases between. The CDR3 consists of 11 residues. The germline gives CDR1 SQVTM, CDR2 ANQGSEA. The CDR3 coding sequence is TGCAGCTCCAGCGGCACTCGGACCCAGTACTTC. Encoded protein: CSSSGTRTQYF.

The CDR3 loop is CASSPPDRGNQPQHF. CDR3 DNA: TGTGCCAGCAGTCCTCCGGACAGGGGCAATCAGCCCCAGCATTTT. The chain couples TRBV7-9 to TRBJ1-5, with 8 bases aligning to TRBD1. Unmatched junction bases numbered 6, after V lost 6 bases and J lost 2 bases. The CDR3 is 15 residues long. Per germline, CDR1 SEHNR and CDR2 FQNEAQ (reference sequence).

V gene TRBV5-1 combines with J gene TRBJ1-2; D is unclear. The CDR3 runs to 14 residues. Germline CDR1 reads SGHRS; CDR2 reads YFSETQ. V was pared by 6 bases and J by 0 bases, with 12 bases between. CDR3 residues: CASTTITANYGYTF. The CDR3 coding sequence is TGCGCCAGCACTACAATTACAGCTAACTATGGCTACACCTTC.

As regards this clonotype: This may stem from a read error, because a much larger clone lies one nucleotide away. This chain links TRBV9 with TRBJ1-6; perhaps TRBD1 as D (5 bases). The V gene's germline CDR1 is SGDLS and CDR2 YYNGEE. This CDR3 is 14 amino acids long. The CDR3 is CVSSQGGTGWPLHF. The CDR3 DNA is TGTGTCAGCAGCCAGGGAGGTACGGGATGGCCCCTCCACTTT.

DNA for the CDR3: TGTGCCATCAGTTCACTCCGGGACAGGGGGCTCGGGGGTGAAGCTTTCTTT. This sequence encodes CAISSLRDRGLGGEAFF. The gene calls are TRBV10-3 and TRBJ1-1, with 12 positions matching TRBD1. V shed 5 bases and J 7 bases; nucleotides not matched to a gene: 14. CDR3 length: 17 residues. Per germline, CDR1 ENHRY and CDR2 SYGVKD.

The chain joins TRBV10-3 to TRBJ1-3; no clear D gene. CDR3 length: 12 amino acids. V was trimmed by 4 bases and J by 7 bases, leaving 8 bases between them. The germline V gene encodes CDR1 ENHRY and CDR2 SYGVKD. The CDR3 is CAISAGRNTIYF. The CDR3 coding sequence is TGTGCCATCAGTGCCGGTCGCAACACCATATATTTT.

The chain carries TRBV12-3 or TRBV12-4 and TRBJ2-5, with D possibly being TRBD2 (6 bases). CDR3 length: 15 residues. V dropped 3 bases and J dropped 4 bases, with 15 bases sitting between them. The CDR3 coding sequence is TGTGCCAGCAGTTTCGCCGGGGGACTTCGAGAGACCCAGTACTTC. The encoded protein is CASSFAGGLRETQYF.

This clonotype was observed at least ten times. The V call is TRBV7-6, the J call TRBJ1-6, with 10 bases fitting TRBD1. The trim removed 4 bases at V and 9 bases at J, leaving 9 bases unmatched. Germline CDR1 SGHVS, CDR2 FNYEAQ. The CDR3 covers 16 residues. Here the CDR3 DNA reads TGTGCCAGCAGCTCCGCGGCCGGGACAGGGGCTTCACCCCTCCACTTT. Translated, it gives CASSSAAGTGASPLHF.

The chain links TRBV10-3 to TRBJ1-5, with no clear D. The germline CDR1 and CDR2 sequences are ENHRY and SYGVKD. This CDR3 comprises 14 residues. V was cut by 3 bases and J by 6 bases, with 12 bases left in between. As DNA, the CDR3 is TGTGCCATCAGTGACGGGGATCCCAGTCAGCCCCAGCATTTT. It specifies CAISDGDPSQPQHF.

Many counts were recorded for this clonotype. This sequence joins TRBV6-5 and TRBJ1-2; 9 positions match TRBD1. This CDR3 has 13 residues. The J segment lost 8 bases and the V segment lost 7 bases, leaving 8 bases of the junction unmatched. The germline V gene encodes CDR1 MNHEY and CDR2 SVGAGI. The CDR3 here is CASTTQGAGGYTF. CDR3 in DNA: TGTGCCAGCACCACACAGGGGGCGGGCGGCTACACCTTC.

This chain connects TRBV6-5 to TRBJ2-5; TRBD1 or TRBD2 may be the D gene (5 bases each). Germline CDR1 MNHEY, CDR2 SVGAGI. The CDR3 contains 13 residues. Trimming took 8 bases from V and 2 from J, leaving 12 bases between them. The CDR3 region is CASVRDPQETQYF. The CDR3 DNA follows: TGTGCCAGCGTTCGGGACCCTCAAGAGACCCAGTACTTC.

The chain employs TRBV7-9 and TRBJ2-5, with 14 bases that match TRBD2. The CDR3 runs 17 residues. Germline loops: CDR1 SEHNR, CDR2 FQNEAQ (reference sequence). The V and J ends lost 1 base and 3 bases, in that order; junction bases with no gene match: 4. This CDR3 is CASSLDSGLAGEETQYF. CDR3 DNA sequence: TGTGCCAGCAGCTTAGATTCGGGACTAGCGGGAGAAGAGACCCAGTACTTC.

The CDR3: CASSQETVGNYGYTF. The CDR3 DNA follows: TGTGCCAGCAGCCAAGAAACAGTCGGGAACTATGGCTACACCTTC. The J gene is TRBJ1-2, the V gene TRBV7-8; D not resolved. V was pared by 5 bases and J by 2 bases, with 15 bases between. This CDR3 is built from 15 residues. Germline loops: CDR1 SGHVS, CDR2 FQNEAQ.

This clonotype has more than one count but fewer than ten. The chain recombines TRBV24-1 with TRBJ1-2; D not certain. Germline CDR1 KGHDR, CDR2 SFDVKD. Between the trimmed V and J ends, which lost 11 bases and 2 bases, there was a span of 17 bases. The CDR3 runs 14 residues. For the CDR3, the DNA is TGTGCCAGCAGCGCCGGCCGGGAAAACTATGGCTACACCTTC. Protein: CASSAGRENYGYTF.